This is a list of T cell receptor beta chains from one sample in a study of Ad26.COV2.S vaccination and SARS-CoV-2 variants. Assay used: immunoSEQ multiplex PCR; TCRdb lists only in-frame clones, some missing. The table includes about 440,000 clones, about 92% detected once. The sequencing used peripheral blood, collected in a trial of Ad26.COV2.S vaccine versus placebo. The receptor source for this set is a person between 18 and 60 years old who received the Ad26.COV2.S COVID-19 vaccine or a placebo. Each CDR3 is given with its conserved first and last residue. The D gene is left open where the match is weak.

>TRBV7-9|NA|TRBJ2-5
TGTGCCAGCAGCGGAACCCCGAAGGCCCAGTACTTC
CASSGTPKAQYF
>TRBV19|NA|TRBJ1-3
TGTGCCAGTAGTATAGATGGGACCTCTGGAAACACCATATATTTT
CASSIDGTSGNTIYF
>TRBV6-4|NA|TRBJ1-6
TGTGCCAGCAGCGATACAGGGACCTATAATTCACCCCTCCACTTT
CASSDTGTYNSPLHF
>TRBV7-6|TRBD2|TRBJ2-1
TGTGCCAGCAGCTTAGAAATAGCGGGGTCTTATGAGCAGTTCTTC
CASSLEIAGSYEQFF
>TRBV7-8|NA|TRBJ2-3
TGTGCCAGCAGCTTAGACTCTGGCACAGATACGCAGTATTTT
CASSLDSGTDTQYF
>TRBV5-1|NA|TRBJ1-2
TGCGCCAGCAGCCAGCACAAGACCAACTATGGCTACACCTTC
CASSQHKTNYGYTF
>TRBV5-6|NA|TRBJ2-1
TGTGCCAGCAGCTTGATCCGCGGGGTCTACAATGAGCAGTTCTTC
CASSLIRGVYNEQFF
>TRBV27|TRBD1|TRBJ1-4
TGTGCCAGCAGTTTAAGTTCGGGGACAGGGGGCGATAAACTGTTTTTT
CASSLSSGTGGDKLFF
>TRBV9|TRBD1|TRBJ2-1
TGTGCCAGCAGCAATCGACAGGGGGCCTGGGATGAGCAGTTCTTC
CASSNRQGAWDEQFF
>TRBV10-3|NA|TRBJ1-2
TGTGCCATCAGTGAGTCACGAGTGTCTGGCTACACCTTC
CAISESRVSGYTF
>TRBV24-1|NA|TRBJ2-7
TGTGCCACCAGTGATCCCCGCGGGGCGACCCACGAGCAGTACTTC
CATSDPRGATHEQYF
>TRBV5-1|TRBD1|TRBJ2-2
TGCGCCAGCAGCGTGACAGGGCGAGGCACCGGGGAGCTGTTTTTT
CASSVTGRGTGELFF
>TRBV9|NA|TRBJ1-5
TGTGCCAGCAGCCAGGAAGGGGCAGACAATCAGCCCCAGCATTTT
CASSQEGADNQPQHF
>TRBV28|TRBD2|TRBJ2-3
TGTGCCAGCAGCCCGTTAGCGGGAGGTACAGATACGCAGTATTTT
CASSPLAGGTDTQYF
>TRBV6-4|NA|TRBJ1-2
TGTGCCAGCAGTGAGTCGGACACTAACTATGGCTACACCTTC
CASSESDTNYGYTF
>TRBV5-1|TRBD2|TRBJ2-1
TGCGCCAGCAGCTTGCGGGGACTAGTCGATGAGCAGTTCTTC
CASSLRGLVDEQFF
>TRBV2|TRBD1|TRBJ2-2
TGTGCCAGCAGTGACCAGGGGGCGCGTACCGGGGAGCTGTTTTTT
CASSDQGARTGELFF
>TRBV5-6|NA|TRBJ2-3
TGTGCCAGCAGCTACGGCAGGGGCGCAGATACGCAGTATTTT
CASSYGRGADTQYF
>TRBV4-2|NA|TRBJ2-7
TGTGCCAGCAGCCAAGATCGAGCGGCTAACTCCTACGAGCAGTACTTC
CASSQDRAANSYEQYF
>TRBV6-5|NA|TRBJ2-1
TGTGCCAGCAGCACTCTAGCGAGCTCCTACAATGAGCAGTTCTTC
CASSTLASSYNEQFF
>TRBV15|TRBD2|TRBJ2-3
TGTGCCACCGGACTAGCGGAGATCACAGATACGCAGTATTTT
CATGLAEITDTQYF
>TRBV21-1|NA|TRBJ1-5
TGTGCCAGCAGCAAAGTTCGGCGATTTCTTAGGATGGACAGACCGAGCAATCAGCCCCAGCATTTT
CASSKVRRFLRMDRPSNQPQHF
>TRBV9|TRBD2|TRBJ2-3
TGTGCCAGCAGCGACTCATCGACTAGCGGGAGAGGCCCCCGGTATTTT
CASSDSSTSGRGPRYF
>TRBV7-9|NA|TRBJ2-3
TGTGCCAGCAGCTTAGAGTTTGGCGGACCGTCAGTCAATACGCAGTATTTT
CASSLEFGGPSVNTQYF
>TRBV11-2|TRBD1|TRBJ1-5
TGTGCCAGCAGCTCGGACAGGGGGCGCAATCAGCCCCAGCATTTT
CASSSDRGRNQPQHF
>TRBV4-1|TRBD1|TRBJ2-2
TGCGCCAGCAGCTTACGGCCGGGACAGGGCACGAACACCGGGGAGCTGTTTTTT
CASSLRPGQGTNTGELFF
>TRBV9|TRBD1|TRBJ1-3
TGTGCCAGCAGCAGACAGACAGGGGGATTCTCTGGAAACACCATATATTTT
CASSRQTGGFSGNTIYF